A selection of T cell receptor beta chains follows, all from one sample in a study of identifying expanded T cells in peripheral blood. Some clones are missing from TCRdb's copy, which holds only in-frame ones; the method was immunoSEQ multiplex PCR. Here the sample spans over 85,000 clones, about 91% being singletons. The sample comprised blood. These receptors were obtained from a person aged 18-69 years in good health. Both conserved end residues are part of each CDR3. Fields, in order: D gene, V gene, clone size, J gene, CDR3 DNA, CDR3 protein. A D gene is named only where the DNA matches it firmly. The listing skips clone size in some rows; elsewhere it reads once, few, many or a size class.

D: NA; V: TRBV21-1; size: NA; J: TRBJ2-1; DNA: TGTGCCAGCAGCAAAAGGGCGGGTGAGCAGTTCTTC; CDR3: CASSKRAGEQFF
D: NA; V: TRBV2; size: NA; J: TRBJ2-2; DNA: TGTGCCAGCAGTGAAGTGGTTTTGGCGACCGGGGAGCTGTTTTTT; CDR3: CASSEVVLATGELFF
D: NA; V: TRBV7-9; size: NA; J: TRBJ1-1; DNA: TGTGCCAGCAGCGGACAGCTGAACACTGAAGCTTTCTTT; CDR3: CASSGQLNTEAFF
D: NA; V: TRBV6-5; size: NA; J: TRBJ1-2; DNA: TGTGCCAGCAAGGGGGGGAGAGGTCGGGTCTATGGCTACACCTTC; CDR3: CASKGGRGRVYGYTF
D: NA; V: TRBV7-9; size: NA; J: TRBJ2-7; DNA: TGTGCCAGCAGCTTAGCCATGCAGGGCGGGGAGCAGTACTTC; CDR3: CASSLAMQGGEQYF
D: NA; V: TRBV10-2; size: NA; J: TRBJ2-3; DNA: TGCGCCAGCAGTTTTAGCGGAGGGGACACAGATACGCAGTATTTT; CDR3: CASSFSGGDTDTQYF
D: NA; V: TRBV29-1; size: NA; J: TRBJ1-2; DNA: TGCAGCGTTGATAATCGCAGGGGCGGAGGCTACACCTTC; CDR3: CSVDNRRGGGYTF
D: TRBD2; V: TRBV19; size: NA; J: TRBJ2-7; DNA: TGTGCCAGTAGGAGTCGACAACAAGCGGGAGGCTCCTACGAGCAGTACTTC; CDR3: CASRSRQQAGGSYEQYF
D: TRBD2; V: TRBV2; size: few; J: TRBJ2-1; DNA: TGTGCCACCTTTCGCGGGAGAAACAATGAGCAGTTCTTC; CDR3: CATFRGRNNEQFF
D: TRBD2; V: TRBV5-1; size: NA; J: TRBJ2-7; DNA: TGCGCCAGCAGTCGAACTAGCGGCAACTCCTACGAGCAGTACTTC; CDR3: CASSRTSGNSYEQYF
D: TRBD1; V: TRBV2; size: NA; J: TRBJ1-3; DNA: TGTGCCAGCAGTCCCCAGGGGGCCTCTGGAAACACCATATATTTT; CDR3: CASSPQGASGNTIYF
D: TRBD2; V: TRBV5-1; size: once; J: TRBJ2-2; DNA: TGCGCCAGCAGGTCAATGTTAGCGGGAGGGCCGGTCGGGGAGCTGTTTTTT; CDR3: CASRSMLAGGPVGELFF
D: NA; V: TRBV6-6; size: once; J: TRBJ2-7; DNA: TGTGCCAGCAGCGACAGGCAGAGCTACGAGCAGTACTTC; CDR3: CASSDRQSYEQYF
D: NA; V: TRBV5-6; size: NA; J: TRBJ1-1; DNA: TGTGCCAGCAGCCGGAACATGAACACTGAAGCTTTCTTT; CDR3: CASSRNMNTEAFF
D: NA; V: TRBV2; size: NA; J: TRBJ1-5; DNA: TGTGCCAGCAGTGACTACCCGGGCGGTCAGCCCCAGCATTTT; CDR3: CASSDYPGGQPQHF
D: NA; V: TRBV20-1; size: NA; J: TRBJ2-5; DNA: TGCAGTGCTCTGTTTGGGGACCAGTACTTC; CDR3: CSALFGDQYF
D: NA; V: TRBV9; size: NA; J: TRBJ2-5; DNA: TGTGCCAGCAGCGTAGTTTCCGAGGGGACCCAGTACTTC; CDR3: CASSVVSEGTQYF
D: NA; V: TRBV19; size: NA; J: TRBJ1-1; DNA: TGTGCCAGTAACCATATACAGGCTTTGAACACTGAAGCTTTCTTT; CDR3: CASNHIQALNTEAFF
D: NA; V: TRBV7-2; size: NA; J: TRBJ2-7; DNA: TGTGCCAGCAGCCTGCAGGGGAGTCTCGGCTACGAGCAGTACTTC; CDR3: CASSLQGSLGYEQYF
D: NA; V: TRBV18; size: NA; J: TRBJ1-1; DNA: TGTGCCAGCTCACCCGCAAGGCGGACTGAAGCTTTCTTT; CDR3: CASSPARRTEAFF
D: NA; V: TRBV27; size: NA; J: TRBJ2-7; DNA: TGTGCCAGCGGCAGGGGTGGCGAGCAGTACTTC; CDR3: CASGRGGEQYF
D: NA; V: TRBV5-1; size: NA; J: TRBJ1-2; DNA: TGCGCCAGCAGGGGAACAAGCTCGGGGATTTCCGGCTACACCTTC; CDR3: CASRGTSSGISGYTF
D: NA; V: TRBV6-5; size: NA; J: TRBJ2-1; DNA: TGTGCCAGCAGTACGCGCAGGGGCAATGAGCAGTTCTTC; CDR3: CASSTRRGNEQFF
D: NA; V: TRBV6-4; size: NA; J: TRBJ2-3; DNA: TGTGCCAGCAGTGAAAGGGAGACAGATACGCAGTATTTT; CDR3: CASSERETDTQYF
D: TRBD2; V: TRBV9; size: once; J: TRBJ2-1; DNA: TGTGCCAGCAGCTCCCGAGGGCTAGCGGGGGGGCGGAGCTCCTACAATGAGCAGTTCTTC; CDR3: CASSSRGLAGGRSSYNEQFF
D: NA; V: TRBV5-4; size: NA; J: TRBJ1-1; DNA: TGTGCCAGCAGCTTGGGACAGCAGATGAACACTGAAGCTTTCTTT; CDR3: CASSLGQQMNTEAFF
D: NA; V: TRBV7-2; size: NA; J: TRBJ1-1; DNA: TGTGCCAGCAGCCGGACAGTGAACACTGAAGCTTTCTTT; CDR3: CASSRTVNTEAFF
D: TRBD2; V: TRBV19; size: NA; J: TRBJ2-5; DNA: TGTGCCAGTAGTGCTCTAGCGGGAGAGACCCAGTACTTC; CDR3: CASSALAGETQYF
D: NA; V: TRBV19; size: NA; J: TRBJ1-1; DNA: TGTGCCAGTACCATAGATTGGGGGCAGGGCACTGAAGCTTTCTTT; CDR3: CASTIDWGQGTEAFF
D: TRBD1; V: TRBV4-1; size: NA; J: TRBJ1-3; DNA: TGCGCCAGCAGCCAAGGACAGGGTGCTGGAAACACCATATATTTT; CDR3: CASSQGQGAGNTIYF
D: NA; V: TRBV10-2; size: NA; J: TRBJ2-7; DNA: TGCGCCAGCAGTGAGTTCGCCTACGAGCAGTACTTC; CDR3: CASSEFAYEQYF
D: NA; V: TRBV14; size: NA; J: TRBJ1-1; DNA: TGTGCCAGCAGCCGTACCAGCAACACTGAAGCTTTCTTT; CDR3: CASSRTSNTEAFF
D: NA; V: TRBV6-6; size: NA; J: TRBJ1-5; DNA: TGTGCCAGCAGTTACGGTCCGGGGACGGGCAATCAGCCCCAGCATTTT; CDR3: CASSYGPGTGNQPQHF
D: NA; V: TRBV30; size: NA; J: TRBJ1-2; DNA: TGTGCCTGGAGTCCTCAGACCGCATCGTGGCATGGCTACACCTTC; CDR3: CAWSPQTASWHGYTF
D: NA; V: TRBV7-2; size: NA; J: TRBJ2-2; DNA: TGTGCCAGCTCTGGGCCCGGGGAGCTGTTTTTT; CDR3: CASSGPGELFF
D: NA; V: TRBV19; size: NA; J: TRBJ1-4; DNA: TGTGCCAGTAGTTACGACGCAACTAATGAAAAACTGTTTTTT; CDR3: CASSYDATNEKLFF
D: NA; V: TRBV19; size: NA; J: TRBJ1-1; DNA: TGTGCCAGTAGTATTAGCCTCGGACCTGGGAACACTGAAGCTTTCTTT; CDR3: CASSISLGPGNTEAFF
D: NA; V: TRBV2; size: NA; J: TRBJ1-3; DNA: TGTGCCAGCAGACGGCAGGCGGGGAACACCATATATTTT; CDR3: CASRRQAGNTIYF
D: NA; V: TRBV29-1; size: NA; J: TRBJ2-3; DNA: TGCAGCGTTGACCGGCCCCAAGGGACAGATACGCAGTATTTT; CDR3: CSVDRPQGTDTQYF
D: TRBD2; V: TRBV4-1; size: NA; J: TRBJ2-5; DNA: TGCGCCAGCAGCCAAGGGACTAGCGGGGGTCGAGAGACCCAGTACTTC; CDR3: CASSQGTSGGRETQYF
D: NA; V: TRBV19; size: NA; J: TRBJ1-4; DNA: TGTGCCAGTAGTGTGCTCAATGAAAAACTGTTTTTT; CDR3: CASSVLNEKLFF
D: TRBD2; V: TRBV28; size: NA; J: TRBJ2-7; DNA: TGTGCCAGCACCCCCCCGCGACTAGCGGGAGGCGAGCAGTACTTC; CDR3: CASTPPRLAGGEQYF
D: NA; V: TRBV30; size: once; J: TRBJ2-3; DNA: TGTGCCTGGAGAATTGCACGGCAGACAGATACGCAGTATTTT; CDR3: CAWRIARQTDTQYF
D: TRBD1; V: TRBV5-1; size: once; J: TRBJ1-4; DNA: TGCGCCAGCAGCCCGGGGCAGGGGGCTGGTACTAATGAAAAACTGTTTTTT; CDR3: CASSPGQGAGTNEKLFF
D: TRBD2; V: TRBV13; size: NA; J: TRBJ2-2; DNA: TGTGCCAGCAGCCCCGCGGTAGCGGGGGGTTTTGGCGGGGAGCTGTTTTTT; CDR3: CASSPAVAGGFGGELFF
D: NA; V: TRBV27; size: NA; J: TRBJ2-1; DNA: TGTGCCAGCAGTTTATCGCGTCCAAGGCAGTTCTTC; CDR3: CASSLSRPRQFF
D: NA; V: TRBV19; size: NA; J: TRBJ2-3; DNA: TGTGCCAGTTCTACGGTAGATACGCAGTATTTT; CDR3: CASSTVDTQYF
D: NA; V: TRBV15; size: NA; J: TRBJ1-3; DNA: TGTGCCACCAGGGGACTGACCTCTGGAAACACCATATATTTT; CDR3: CATRGLTSGNTIYF
D: NA; V: TRBV7-9; size: NA; J: TRBJ2-3; DNA: TGTGCCAGCAGCTCCGCCGGGGATGGTACGCAGTATTTT; CDR3: CASSSAGDGTQYF
D: TRBD1; V: TRBV12-5; size: NA; J: TRBJ1-1; DNA: TGTGCTAGTGGTTTAGAAAACAGGGGTCAAGCTTTCTTT; CDR3: CASGLENRGQAFF
D: NA; V: TRBV28; size: NA; J: TRBJ2-1; DNA: TGTGCCAGCAGTTTCGGGCTTGGGTCAGTAATTCAGTTCTTC; CDR3: CASSFGLGSVIQFF
D: NA; V: TRBV28; size: NA; J: TRBJ2-1; DNA: TGTGCCAGCAGCAGAGACTCCAGCTCCTACAATGAGCAGTTCTTC; CDR3: CASSRDSSSYNEQFF
D: TRBD2; V: TRBV10-2; size: few; J: TRBJ2-7; DNA: TGCGCCAGCAGTGAGGCGGGGGGCCACGAGCAGTACTTC; CDR3: CASSEAGGHEQYF
D: TRBD1; V: TRBV27; size: NA; J: TRBJ1-6; DNA: TGTGCCAGCAAGGTCTGGGACAGCGGTAATTCACCCCTCCACTTT; CDR3: CASKVWDSGNSPLHF
D: NA; V: TRBV19; size: once; J: TRBJ1-4; DNA: TGTGCCAGTAGTCTTCCCCCAACTAATGAAAAACTGTTTTTT; CDR3: CASSLPPTNEKLFF
D: TRBD1; V: TRBV6-4; size: NA; J: TRBJ1-2; DNA: TGTGCCAGCAGGATGACAGGGTCTTCGTCCTATGGCTACACCTTC; CDR3: CASRMTGSSSYGYTF
D: NA; V: TRBV30; size: NA; J: TRBJ1-4; DNA: TGTGCCTGGAGTGTACTACTGGCTGAAAAACTGTTTTTT; CDR3: CAWSVLLAEKLFF
D: NA; V: TRBV14; size: NA; J: TRBJ1-1; DNA: TGTGCCAGCAGCCCGACATCGTACACTGAAGCTTTCTTT; CDR3: CASSPTSYTEAFF
D: NA; V: TRBV7-3; size: NA; J: TRBJ2-7; DNA: TGTGCCAGCAGCTCATACCCAGGGTCATCATACGAGCAGTACTTC; CDR3: CASSSYPGSSYEQYF